This T cell receptor (beta chain) derives from a study of human T cells and chemical hapten exposure (dated by TCRdb to the early 2020s). With regard to the full study: For sensitization, 2% DPC in acetone was applied to an approximately 2 cm by approximately 2 cm area of upper inner arm skin. Patients additionally received weekly therapeutic DPC doses to the scalp throughout the approximately 25-week study period. Patch testing was done on the upper back using Finn chambers containing 0.01% DPC, and results were scored after 6 days according to International Contact Dermatitis Research Group standards. The patient cohort, mostly female, included alopecia areata with under or over 50% scalp involvement, alopecia totalis and alopecia universalis. Libraries were pooled for sequencing, and per-sample TCR yields varied mainly because of small differences in library volumes within the pool. This study followed changes in the peripheral blood TCR repertoire in vivo during primary and secondary sensitization of alopecia patients to the hapten diphenylcyclopropenone (DPC). Blood was sampled from patients pre-sensitization (week 0) and at 2, 6 and about 24 weeks after DPC sensitization. Approximately 28 alopecia patients gave blood for TCR sequencing at one to four time points (pre-sensitization, 2, 6 and 24 weeks). Study-level results and caveats: A positive correlation was found between the number of PT1 expanded TCRs and patch test score, with significance reached at thresholds 8, 16 and 32 but not 4. The number of TCRs above 1 in 1000 frequency did not change with DPC sensitization; there was no evidence of global repertoire structure alterations. Repeated subsampling changed both the strength of the expansion versus patch-test correlation and the threshold at which that correlation became significant. Compared with pre-sensitization or healthy control sets, expanded TCRs formed significantly more large CDR3 similarity clusters, which is consistent with antigen-driven responses. Because every patient had alopecia, a presumed autoimmune disease, the patients' immune response might differ from that of healthy individuals.

Library generation was performed with RACE. Instrument on record: NextSeq 500. During library preparation, unique molecular identifiers were attached to individual cDNA molecules so that TCRs could be counted in a quantitative, reproducible way. Both TCR alpha and TCR beta chains were sequenced from each blood RNA sample. In the source study's methods: A median of roughly 100,000 TCRs per sample was observed, with a range of 23,224 to 690,600. V, J and CDR3 annotation of the TCR reads was carried out using the Decombinator software suite. For PS versus PT1 abundance plots, all samples were subsampled to the same number of TCRs (28,000). TCRs were defined as expanded if absent before sensitization and observed at least eight times at the 2-week time point. The raw public data were reprocessed by TCRdb itself: fastp quality trimming at Q25, MiXCR clonotype calling, in-frame beta chains only. Identical CDR3 protein sequences are pooled into one entry, listed with their most common genes and DNA. TCRdb's processing, not the authors' own work, is the source of the V and J calls. A total of around 69,000 distinct CDR3 sequences appear in this sample, 6.5% to 10% of them only once. The ten largest clones represent around 3.3% of the sample.

For CDR1 and CDR2, the germline V gene lists MDHEN and SYDVKM. V is pared back by 0 bases and J by 6 bases, with 11 bases lying between the germline termini. From the cysteine through the phenylalanine, the CDR3 covers 14 amino acids. Only CDR3 DNA is held: 42 bases, read in frame from base 1. The sample's time point label, in plain terms: patch test 2, 6 weeks after DPC sensitization. What the treatment or condition label conveys for this sample: therapeutic diphenylcyclopropenone sensitization with weekly scalp DPC. Blood at each patch-test visit was drawn before the patch test was applied. Eligible patients were aged 18 to 70, diagnosed with alopecia, deemed suitable for DPC therapy, and excluded if pregnant. Total RNA was isolated from unfractionated whole blood collected in Tempus Blood RNA tubes. Ten or more counts support this clonotype. Its specific antigen is unknown. No base quality information exists; no much larger clone differs at one position.

The V and J genes are TRBV28 and TRBJ1-1, with the D gene not clear enough to name. The specimen was whole blood, collected in connection with sensitization to the hapten diphenylcyclopropenone (DPC). The source of this sequence is a woman between 50 and 59 years old with alopecia areata. Some clones in this sample may be carry-over from other donors' samples. In nucleotide form, the sequence is TGTGCCAGCAGTTTATGGTTAGTTCCAGCTGAAGCTTTCTTT. This yields the protein CASSLWLVPAEAFF. With the rest looked up from the reference TRBV28 and TRBJ1-1 genes rather than sequenced, the full variable domain is DVKVTQSSRYLVKRTGEKVFLECVQDMDHENMFWYRQDPGLGLRLIYFSYDVKMKEKGDIPEGYSVSREKKERFSLILESASTNQTSMYLCASSLWLVPAEAFFGQGTRLTVV.